This T cell receptor beta chain was identified in a study of blood T cell repertoires in COVID-19. Study in general: Italy, Spain and the United States were the sources of the convalescent and acute COVID-19 samples. The cDNA or gDNA used as material had been derived from T cells, B-cell-depleted T cells, or PBMCs.

Profiling relied on immunoSEQ multiplex PCR, and the TCRdb table lists in-frame clones only, not all of them. The table lists roughly 340,000 clones, almost 90% of them singletons. Followed over time, Seattle patients had been enrolled while infection was active. From germline, CDR1 is MNHEY and CDR2 SVGAGI. The CDR3 covers 14 residues. Trimming cost V 10 bases and J 5 bases, with 20 bases left between them. This sequence joins TRBV6-5 and TRBJ1-1; maybe TRBD1 (6 bases). Sequencing was carried out using peripheral blood. The receptor comes from a woman aged 70 to 79 with COVID-19, enrolled during active disease. Written as DNA, the CDR3 is TGTGCCATCATCTCGGGGGGCGGTTGGACTGAAGCTTTCTTT. Protein product: CAIISGGGWTEAFF.